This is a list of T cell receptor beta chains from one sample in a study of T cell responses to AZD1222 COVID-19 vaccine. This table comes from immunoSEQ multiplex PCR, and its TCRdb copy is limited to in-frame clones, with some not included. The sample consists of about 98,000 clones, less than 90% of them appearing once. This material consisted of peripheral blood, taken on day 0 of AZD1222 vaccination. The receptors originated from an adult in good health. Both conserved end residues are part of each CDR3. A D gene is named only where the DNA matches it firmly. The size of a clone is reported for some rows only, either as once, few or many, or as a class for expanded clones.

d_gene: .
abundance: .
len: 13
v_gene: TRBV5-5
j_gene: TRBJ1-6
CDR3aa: CASSRTDNSPLHF
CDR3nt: TGTGCCAGCAGCCGGACAGATAATTCACCCCTCCACTTT

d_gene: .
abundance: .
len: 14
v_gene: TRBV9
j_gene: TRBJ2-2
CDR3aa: CASSVDSGRGELFF
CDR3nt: TGTGCCAGCAGCGTAGATTCAGGGCGCGGGGAGCTGTTTTTT

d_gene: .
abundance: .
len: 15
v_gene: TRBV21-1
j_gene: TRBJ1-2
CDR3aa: CASSSIPGQNYGYTF
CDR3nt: TGTGCCAGCAGCAGTATACCGGGACAGAACTATGGCTACACCTTC

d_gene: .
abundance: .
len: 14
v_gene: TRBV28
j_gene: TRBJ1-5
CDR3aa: CASSLTGGNQPQHF
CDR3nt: TGTGCCAGCAGCCTGACAGGAGGCAATCAGCCCCAGCATTTT

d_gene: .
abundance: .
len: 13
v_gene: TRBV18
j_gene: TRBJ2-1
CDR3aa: CASSPDSYNEQFF
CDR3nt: TGTGCCAGCTCACCCGACAGTTACAATGAGCAGTTCTTC

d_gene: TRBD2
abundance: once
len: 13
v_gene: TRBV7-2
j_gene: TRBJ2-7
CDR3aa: CASSVAGAYEQYF
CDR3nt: TGTGCCAGCAGCGTAGCGGGGGCCTACGAGCAGTACTTC

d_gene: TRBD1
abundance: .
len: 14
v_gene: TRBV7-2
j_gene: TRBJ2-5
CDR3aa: CASSWRQGVETQYF
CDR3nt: TGTGCCAGCAGCTGGCGACAGGGGGTCGAGACCCAGTACTTC

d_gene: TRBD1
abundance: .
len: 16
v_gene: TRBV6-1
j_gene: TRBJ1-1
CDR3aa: CASSAGQGRSNTEAFF
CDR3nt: TGTGCCAGCAGTGCCGGACAGGGGCGGTCGAATACTGAAGCTTTCTTT

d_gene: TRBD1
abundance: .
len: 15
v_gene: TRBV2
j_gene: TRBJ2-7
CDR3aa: CASSEGQGVSYEQYF
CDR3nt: TGTGCCAGCAGTGAAGGACAGGGGGTCTCCTACGAGCAGTACTTC

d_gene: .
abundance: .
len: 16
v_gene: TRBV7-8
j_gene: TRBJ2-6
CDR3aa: CASSPRETAGANVLTF
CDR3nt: TGTGCCAGCAGCCCCAGGGAAACCGCTGGGGCCAACGTCCTGACTTTC

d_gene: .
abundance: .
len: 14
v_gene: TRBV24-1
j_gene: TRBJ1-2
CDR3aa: CATSDFQGLDGYTF
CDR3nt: TGTGCCACCAGTGATTTTCAGGGGTTAGATGGCTACACCTTC

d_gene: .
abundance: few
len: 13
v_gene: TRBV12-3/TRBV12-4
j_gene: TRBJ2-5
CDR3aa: CASMGAEVETQYF
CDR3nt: TGTGCCAGCATGGGAGCCGAGGTTGAGACCCAGTACTTC

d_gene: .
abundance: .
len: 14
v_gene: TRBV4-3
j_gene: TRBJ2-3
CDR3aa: CASSQGGGGNTQYF
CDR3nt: TGCGCCAGCAGCCAAGGGGGAGGGGGAAATACGCAGTATTTT

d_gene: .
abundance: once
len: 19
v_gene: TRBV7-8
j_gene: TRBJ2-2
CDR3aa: CASSLAVGAGGPRTGELFF
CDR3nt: TGTGCCAGCAGCTTAGCGGTGGGGGCGGGCGGGCCGAGGACCGGGGAGCTGTTTTTT

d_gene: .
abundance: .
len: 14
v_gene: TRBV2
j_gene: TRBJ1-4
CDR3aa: CATGRGGGQEKLFF
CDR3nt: TGTGCCACTGGCAGGGGCGGGGGCCAGGAAAAACTGTTTTTT

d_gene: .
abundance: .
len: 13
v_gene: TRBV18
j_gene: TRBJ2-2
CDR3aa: CASSTGSAGELFF
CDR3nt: TGTGCCAGCTCAACGGGGAGCGCCGGGGAGCTGTTTTTT

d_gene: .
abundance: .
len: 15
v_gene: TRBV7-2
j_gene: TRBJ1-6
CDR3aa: CASRRSRDGNSPLHF
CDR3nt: TGTGCCAGCAGACGCAGCCGGGACGGGAATTCACCCCTCCACTTT

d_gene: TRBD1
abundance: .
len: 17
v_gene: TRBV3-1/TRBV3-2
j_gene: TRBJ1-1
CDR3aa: CASSQMGTGIMNTEAFF
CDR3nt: TGTGCCAGCAGCCAAATGGGGACAGGGATTATGAACACTGAAGCTTTCTTT

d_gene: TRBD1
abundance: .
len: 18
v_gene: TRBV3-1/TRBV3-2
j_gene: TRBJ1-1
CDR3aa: CASSFYRQGEKGNTEAFF
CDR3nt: TGTGCCAGCAGCTTCTACCGACAGGGGGAAAAAGGGAACACTGAAGCTTTCTTT

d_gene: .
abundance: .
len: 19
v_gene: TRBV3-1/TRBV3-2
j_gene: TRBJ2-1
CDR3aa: CASSQVVGTSPSSYNEQFF
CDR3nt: TGTGCCAGCAGCCAAGTGGTCGGAACTAGCCCAAGCTCCTACAATGAGCAGTTCTTC

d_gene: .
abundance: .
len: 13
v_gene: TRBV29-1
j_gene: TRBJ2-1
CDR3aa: CSVSFGGYNEQFF
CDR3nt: TGCAGCGTAAGTTTCGGGGGCTACAATGAGCAGTTCTTC

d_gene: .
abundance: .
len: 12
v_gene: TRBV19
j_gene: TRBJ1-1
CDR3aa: CASSTRRGQAFF
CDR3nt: TGTGCCAGTAGTACCCGCAGGGGCCAAGCTTTCTTT

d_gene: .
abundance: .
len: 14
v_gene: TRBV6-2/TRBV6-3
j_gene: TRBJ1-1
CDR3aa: CASSFNSLNTEAFF
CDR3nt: TGTGCCAGCAGTTTTAACAGCTTGAACACTGAAGCTTTCTTT

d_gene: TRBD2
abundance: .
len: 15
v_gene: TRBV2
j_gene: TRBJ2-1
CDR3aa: CASSELAGEGVEQFF
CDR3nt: TGTGCCAGCAGTGAGCTAGCGGGGGAAGGTGTTGAGCAGTTCTTC

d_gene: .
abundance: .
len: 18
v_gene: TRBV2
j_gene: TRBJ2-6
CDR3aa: CARSRETGLSSGANVLTF
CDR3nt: TGTGCCAGAAGCAGAGAAACAGGGCTGAGCTCTGGGGCCAACGTCCTGACTTTC

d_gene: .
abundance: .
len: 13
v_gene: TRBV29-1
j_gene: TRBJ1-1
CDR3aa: CSGSVQGNTEAFF
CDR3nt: TGCAGCGGTTCTGTACAGGGGAACACTGAAGCTTTCTTT

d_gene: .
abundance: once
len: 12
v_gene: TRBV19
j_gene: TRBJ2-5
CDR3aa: CASSIDQETQYF
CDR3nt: TGTGCCAGTAGTATAGACCAAGAGACCCAGTACTTC

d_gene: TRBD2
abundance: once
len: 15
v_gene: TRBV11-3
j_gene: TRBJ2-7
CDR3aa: CASSPPAGDPHEQYF
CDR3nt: TGTGCCAGCAGCCCCCCCGCGGGGGACCCACACGAGCAGTACTTC

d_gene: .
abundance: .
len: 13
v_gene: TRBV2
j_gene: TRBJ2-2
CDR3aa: CASSGMNTGELFF
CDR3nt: TGTGCCAGCAGTGGAATGAACACCGGGGAGCTGTTTTTT

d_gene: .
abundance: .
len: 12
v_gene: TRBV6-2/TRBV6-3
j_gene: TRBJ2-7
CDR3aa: CASSYSSYEQYF
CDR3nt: TGTGCCAGCAGTTATAGCTCCTACGAGCAGTACTTC

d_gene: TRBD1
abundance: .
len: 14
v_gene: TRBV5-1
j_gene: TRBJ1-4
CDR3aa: CASSSDRVNEKLFF
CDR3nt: TGCGCCAGCAGCTCGGACAGGGTGAATGAAAAACTGTTTTTT

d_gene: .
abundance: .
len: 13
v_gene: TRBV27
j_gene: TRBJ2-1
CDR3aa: CASSVQGYNEQFF
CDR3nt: TGTGCCAGCAGTGTGCAGGGGTACAATGAGCAGTTCTTC

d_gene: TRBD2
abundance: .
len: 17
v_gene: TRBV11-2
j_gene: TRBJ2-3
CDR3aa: CASSRGLAGASTDTQYF
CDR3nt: TGTGCCAGCAGCCGGGGACTAGCGGGTGCTAGCACAGATACGCAGTATTTT

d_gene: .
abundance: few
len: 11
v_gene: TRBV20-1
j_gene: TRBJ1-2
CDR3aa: CSGQADYGYTF
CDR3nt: TGCAGTGGACAGGCAGACTATGGCTACACCTTC

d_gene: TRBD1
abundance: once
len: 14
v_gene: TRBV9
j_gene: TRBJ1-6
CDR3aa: CASSRQGRRSPLHF
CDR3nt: TGTGCCAGCAGCAGACAGGGGCGGAGATCACCCCTCCACTTT

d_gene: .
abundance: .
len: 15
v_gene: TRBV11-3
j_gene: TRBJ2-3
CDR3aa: CASSLVGESTDTQYF
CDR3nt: TGTGCCAGCAGCTTAGTTGGGGAAAGCACAGATACGCAGTATTTT

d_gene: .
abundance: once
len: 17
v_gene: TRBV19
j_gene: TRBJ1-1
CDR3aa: CASSIGPLQRSNTEAFF
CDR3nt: TGTGCCAGTAGTATAGGCCCCTTACAGCGTTCGAACACTGAAGCTTTCTTT

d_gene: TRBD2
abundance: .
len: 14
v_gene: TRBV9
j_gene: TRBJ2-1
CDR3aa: CASSKTSGKNEQFF
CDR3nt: TGTGCCAGCAGCAAGACTAGCGGGAAGAATGAGCAGTTCTTC

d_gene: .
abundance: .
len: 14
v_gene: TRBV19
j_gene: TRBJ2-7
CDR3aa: CASNPDGPGNEQYF
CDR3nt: TGTGCCAGTAACCCGGACGGGCCAGGCAACGAGCAGTACTTC

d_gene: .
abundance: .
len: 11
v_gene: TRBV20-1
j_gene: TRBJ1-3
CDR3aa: CSARHRDTIYF
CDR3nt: TGCAGTGCTAGACATCGCGACACCATATATTTT

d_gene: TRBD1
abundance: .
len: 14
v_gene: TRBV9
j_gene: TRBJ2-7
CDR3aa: CASGRGQARGEQYF
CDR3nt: TGTGCCAGCGGAAGAGGACAGGCCCGGGGCGAGCAGTACTTC

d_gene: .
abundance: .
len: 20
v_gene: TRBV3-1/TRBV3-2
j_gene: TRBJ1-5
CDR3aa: CASSQDRRDSRGYSNQPQHF
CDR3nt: TGTGCCAGCAGCCAAGATCGACGGGACTCTAGGGGTTATAGCAATCAGCCCCAGCATTTT

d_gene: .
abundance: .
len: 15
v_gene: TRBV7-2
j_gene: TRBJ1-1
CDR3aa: CASIRQGGFVAEAFF
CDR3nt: TGTGCCAGCATCCGTCAGGGCGGGTTTGTCGCTGAAGCTTTCTTT

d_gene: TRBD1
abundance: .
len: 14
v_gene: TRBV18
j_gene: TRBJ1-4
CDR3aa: CASSPGTGFEKLFF
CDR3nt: TGTGCCAGCTCTCCCGGGACAGGGTTTGAAAAACTGTTTTTT

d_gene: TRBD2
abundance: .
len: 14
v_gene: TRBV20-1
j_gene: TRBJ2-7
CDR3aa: CSASPSGAGDEQYF
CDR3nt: TGCAGTGCTAGTCCATCCGGGGCGGGGGACGAGCAGTACTTC

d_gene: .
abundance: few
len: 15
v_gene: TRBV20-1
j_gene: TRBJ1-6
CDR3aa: CSASPQGLANSPLHF
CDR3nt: TGCAGTGCTAGTCCCCAGGGTCTGGCGAATTCACCCCTCCACTTT

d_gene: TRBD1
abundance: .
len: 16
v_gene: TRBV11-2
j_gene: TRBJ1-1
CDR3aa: CASSLADRAANFEAFF
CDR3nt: TGTGCCAGCAGCTTAGCCGACAGGGCCGCTAACTTTGAAGCTTTCTTT

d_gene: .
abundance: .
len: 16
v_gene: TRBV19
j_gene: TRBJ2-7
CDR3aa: CASRSPGTSGAYEQYF
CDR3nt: TGTGCCAGTAGATCACCGGGGACTTCGGGAGCCTACGAGCAGTACTTC

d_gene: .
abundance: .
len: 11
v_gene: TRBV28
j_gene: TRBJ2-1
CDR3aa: CASSLGREQFF
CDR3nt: TGTGCCAGCAGTTTAGGTCGGGAGCAGTTCTTC

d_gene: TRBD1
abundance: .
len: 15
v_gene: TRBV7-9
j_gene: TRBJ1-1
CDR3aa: CASSLTGTDRDEAFF
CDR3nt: TGTGCCAGCAGCTTAACGGGAACCGACAGGGATGAAGCTTTCTTT

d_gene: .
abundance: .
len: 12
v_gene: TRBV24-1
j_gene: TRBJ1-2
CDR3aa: CATADRNYGYTF
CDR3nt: TGTGCCACCGCTGACCGAAACTATGGCTACACCTTC